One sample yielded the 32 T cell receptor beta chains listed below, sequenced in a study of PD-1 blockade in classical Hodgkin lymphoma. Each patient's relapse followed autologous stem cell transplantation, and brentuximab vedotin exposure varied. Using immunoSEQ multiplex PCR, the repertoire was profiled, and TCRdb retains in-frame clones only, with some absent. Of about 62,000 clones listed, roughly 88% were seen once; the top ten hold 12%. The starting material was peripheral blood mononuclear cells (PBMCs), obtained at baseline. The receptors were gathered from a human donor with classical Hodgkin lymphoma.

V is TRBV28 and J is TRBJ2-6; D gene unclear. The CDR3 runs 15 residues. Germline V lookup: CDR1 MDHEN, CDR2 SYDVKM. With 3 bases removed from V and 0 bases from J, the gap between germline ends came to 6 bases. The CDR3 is CASSFSSSGANVLTF. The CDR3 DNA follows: TGTGCCAGCAGTTTCTCCTCCTCTGGGGCCAACGTCCTGACTTTC.

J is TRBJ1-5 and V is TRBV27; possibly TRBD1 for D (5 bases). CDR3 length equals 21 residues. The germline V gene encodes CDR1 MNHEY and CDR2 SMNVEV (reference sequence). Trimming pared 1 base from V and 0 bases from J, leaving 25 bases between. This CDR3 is CASSLWGWTGTAGYSNQPQHF. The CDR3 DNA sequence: TGTGCCAGCAGTTTATGGGGGTGGACCGGGACGGCCGGATATAGCAATCAGCCCCAGCATTTT.

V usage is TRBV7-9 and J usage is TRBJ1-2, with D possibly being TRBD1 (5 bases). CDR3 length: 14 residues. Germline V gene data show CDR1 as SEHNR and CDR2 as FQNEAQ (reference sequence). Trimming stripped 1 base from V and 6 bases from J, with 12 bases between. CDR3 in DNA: TGTGCCAGCAGCTTAGGGGGCCTGGGCAATGGCTACACCTTC. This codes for CASSLGGLGNGYTF. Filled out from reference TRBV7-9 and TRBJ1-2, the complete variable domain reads DTGVSQNPRHKITKRGQNVTFRCDPISEHNRLYWYRQTLGQGPEFLTYFQNEAQLEKSRLLSDRFSAERPKGSFSTLEIQRTEQGDSAMYLCASSLGGLGNGYTFGSGTRLTVV.

Here the CDR3 DNA reads TGTGCCTGGACCCCCGGGACTATCATTAATGAGCAGTTCTTC. As protein: CAWTPGTIINEQFF. This sequence joins TRBV30 and TRBJ2-1; 7 nucleotides agree with TRBD2. The length of the CDR3 is 14 residues. Germline CDR1 is GTSNPN and CDR2 is SVGIG (reference sequence). The V segment lost 4 bases and the J segment 7 bases; nucleotides outside the gene matches: 10.

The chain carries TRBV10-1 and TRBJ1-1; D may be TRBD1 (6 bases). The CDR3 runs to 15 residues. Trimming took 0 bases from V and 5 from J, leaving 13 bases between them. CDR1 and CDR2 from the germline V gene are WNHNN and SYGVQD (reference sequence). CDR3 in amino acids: CASSESIGGATEAFF. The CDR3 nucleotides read TGCGCCAGCAGTGAGTCGATCGGGGGGGCGACTGAAGCTTTCTTT.

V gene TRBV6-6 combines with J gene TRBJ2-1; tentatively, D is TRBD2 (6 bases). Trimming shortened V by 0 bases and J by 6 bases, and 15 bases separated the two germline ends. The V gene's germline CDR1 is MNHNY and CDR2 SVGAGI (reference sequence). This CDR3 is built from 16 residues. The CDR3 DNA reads TGTGCCAGCAGTTACTCGGATCGGGGGATCTTCAATGAGCAGTTCTTC. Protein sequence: CASSYSDRGIFNEQFF.

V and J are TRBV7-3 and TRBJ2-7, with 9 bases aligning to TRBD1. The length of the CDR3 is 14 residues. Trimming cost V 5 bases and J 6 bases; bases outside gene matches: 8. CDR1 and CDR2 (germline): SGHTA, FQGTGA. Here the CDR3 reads CASSTYRGLAEQYF. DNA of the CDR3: TGTGCCAGCAGCACCTACAGGGGGCTGGCCGAGCAGTACTTC.

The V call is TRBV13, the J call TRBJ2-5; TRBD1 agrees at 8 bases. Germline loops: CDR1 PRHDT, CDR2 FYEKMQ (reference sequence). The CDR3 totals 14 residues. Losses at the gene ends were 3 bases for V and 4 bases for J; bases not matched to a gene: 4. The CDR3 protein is CASSFQGAGETQYF. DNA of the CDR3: TGTGCCAGCAGCTTTCAGGGGGCAGGAGAGACCCAGTACTTC.

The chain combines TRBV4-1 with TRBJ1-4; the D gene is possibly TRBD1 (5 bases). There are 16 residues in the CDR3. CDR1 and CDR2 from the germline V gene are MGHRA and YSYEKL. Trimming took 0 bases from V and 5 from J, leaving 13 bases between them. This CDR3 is CASSQDLGEANEKLFF. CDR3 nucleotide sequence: TGCGCCAGCAGCCAAGATTTGGGGGAGGCGAATGAAAAACTGTTTTTT.

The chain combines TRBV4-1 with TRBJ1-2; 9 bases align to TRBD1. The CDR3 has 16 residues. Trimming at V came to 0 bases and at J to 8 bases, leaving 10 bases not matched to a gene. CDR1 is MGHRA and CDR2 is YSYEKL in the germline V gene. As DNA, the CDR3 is TGCGCCAGCAGCCAAGACCCGGACAGGGGTTTCGACGGCTACACCTTC. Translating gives CASSQDPDRGFDGYTF.

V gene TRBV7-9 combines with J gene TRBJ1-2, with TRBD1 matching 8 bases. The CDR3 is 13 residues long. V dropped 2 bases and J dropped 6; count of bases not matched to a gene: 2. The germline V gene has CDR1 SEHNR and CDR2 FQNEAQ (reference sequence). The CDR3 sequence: CASSLPGGDGYTF. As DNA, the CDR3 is TGTGCCAGCAGCTTACCAGGGGGCGATGGCTACACCTTC.

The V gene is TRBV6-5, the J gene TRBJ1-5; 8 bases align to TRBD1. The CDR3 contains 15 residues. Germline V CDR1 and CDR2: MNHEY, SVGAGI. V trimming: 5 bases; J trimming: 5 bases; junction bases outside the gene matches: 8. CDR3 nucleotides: TGTGCCAGCAGTCTTACAGGGGGACTCCATCAGCCCCAGCATTTT. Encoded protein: CASSLTGGLHQPQHF.

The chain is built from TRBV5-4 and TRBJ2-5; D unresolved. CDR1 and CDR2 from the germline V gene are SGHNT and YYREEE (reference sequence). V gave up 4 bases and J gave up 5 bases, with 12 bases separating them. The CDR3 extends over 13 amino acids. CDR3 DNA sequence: TGTGCCAGCAGCCGTATGTTGACGGAGACCCAGTACTTC. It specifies CASSRMLTETQYF.

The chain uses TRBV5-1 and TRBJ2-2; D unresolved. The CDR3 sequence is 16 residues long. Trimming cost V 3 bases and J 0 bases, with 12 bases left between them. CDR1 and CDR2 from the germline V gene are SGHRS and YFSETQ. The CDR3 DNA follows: TGCGCCAGCAGCTCCCTGAAAACCTCGAACACCGGGGAGCTGTTTTTT. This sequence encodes CASSSLKTSNTGELFF. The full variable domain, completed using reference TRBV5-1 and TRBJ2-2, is KAGVTQTPRYLIKTRGQQVTLSCSPISGHRSVSWYQQTPGQGLQFLFEYFSETQRNKGNFPGRFSGRQFSNSRSEMNVSTLELGDSALYLCASSSLKTSNTGELFFGEGSRLTVL.

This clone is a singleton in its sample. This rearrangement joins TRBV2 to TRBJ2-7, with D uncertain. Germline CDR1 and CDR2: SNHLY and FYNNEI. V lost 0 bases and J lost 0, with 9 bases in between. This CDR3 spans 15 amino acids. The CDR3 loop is CASSEALGVSYEQYF. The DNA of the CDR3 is TGTGCCAGCAGTGAAGCGCTTGGGGTCTCCTACGAGCAGTACTTC.

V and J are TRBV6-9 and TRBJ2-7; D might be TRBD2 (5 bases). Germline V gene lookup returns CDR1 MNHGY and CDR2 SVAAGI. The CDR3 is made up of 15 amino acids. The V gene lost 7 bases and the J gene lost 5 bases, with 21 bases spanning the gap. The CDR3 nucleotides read TGTGCCAGCACCCTGGCGCCCCTAACTAGGGACGAGCAGTACTTC. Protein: CASTLAPLTRDEQYF.

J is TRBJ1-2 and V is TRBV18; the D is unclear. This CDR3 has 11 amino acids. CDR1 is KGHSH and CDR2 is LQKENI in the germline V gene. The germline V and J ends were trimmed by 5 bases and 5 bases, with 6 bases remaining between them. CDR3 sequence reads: CASSTEYGYTF. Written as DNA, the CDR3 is TGTGCCAGCTCAACGGAATATGGCTACACCTTC.

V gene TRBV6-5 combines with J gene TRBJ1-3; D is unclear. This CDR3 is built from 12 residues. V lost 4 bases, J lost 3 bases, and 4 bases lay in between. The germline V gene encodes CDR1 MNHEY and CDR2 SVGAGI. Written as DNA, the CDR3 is TGTGCCAGCAGTTCGGATGGAAACACCATATATTTT. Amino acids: CASSSDGNTIYF.

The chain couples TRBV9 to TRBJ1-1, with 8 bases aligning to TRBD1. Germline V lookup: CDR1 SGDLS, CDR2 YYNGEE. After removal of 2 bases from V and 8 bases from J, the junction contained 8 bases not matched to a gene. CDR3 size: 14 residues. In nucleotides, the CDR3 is TGTGCCAGCAGCGTCACAGGGGGGCCCACCGAAGCTTTCTTT. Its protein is CASSVTGGPTEAFF.

The CDR3 nucleotides are TGCGCCAGCAGCCAGAGACCTGAAAGGGGCTACGAGCAGTACTTC. Its translation: CASSQRPERGYEQYF. This chain uses TRBV4-3 with TRBJ2-7; D is possibly TRBD1 (5 bases). The germline V and J ends were trimmed by 3 bases and 3 bases, with 15 bases remaining between them. Germline V gene data show CDR1 as LGHNA and CDR2 as YSLEER. This CDR3 has 15 residues.

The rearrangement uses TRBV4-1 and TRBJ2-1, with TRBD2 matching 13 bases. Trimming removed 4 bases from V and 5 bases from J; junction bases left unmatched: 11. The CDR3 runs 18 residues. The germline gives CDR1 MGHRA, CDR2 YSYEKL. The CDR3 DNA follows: TGCGCCAGCAGCCCCGGACTAGCGGGGGCCTATTTCCACAATGAGCAGTTCTTC. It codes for CASSPGLAGAYFHNEQFF.

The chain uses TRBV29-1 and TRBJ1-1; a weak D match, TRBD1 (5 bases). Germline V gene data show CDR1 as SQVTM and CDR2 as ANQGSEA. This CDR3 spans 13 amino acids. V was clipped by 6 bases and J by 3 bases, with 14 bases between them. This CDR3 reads CSVSPRGDTEAFF. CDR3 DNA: TGCAGCGTCAGCCCGAGGGGAGACACTGAAGCTTTCTTT.

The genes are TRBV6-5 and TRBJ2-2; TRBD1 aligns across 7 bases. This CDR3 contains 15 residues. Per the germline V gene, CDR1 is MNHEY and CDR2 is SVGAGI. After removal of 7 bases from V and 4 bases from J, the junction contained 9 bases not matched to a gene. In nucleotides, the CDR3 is TGTGCCAGCAACGAAGGGACAGCCACCACCGGGGAGCTGTTTTTT. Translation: CASNEGTATTGELFF.

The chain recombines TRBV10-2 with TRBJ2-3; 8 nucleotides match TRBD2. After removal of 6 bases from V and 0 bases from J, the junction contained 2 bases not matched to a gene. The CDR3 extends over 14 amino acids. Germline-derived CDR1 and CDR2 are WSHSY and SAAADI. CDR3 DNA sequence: TGCGCCAGCAGCGGGGGGGCCAGCACAGATACGCAGTATTTT. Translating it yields CASSGGASTDTQYF.

The CDR3 region is CASSRDRGFNEKLFF. The CDR3, as DNA: TGTGCCAGCTCCCGGGACAGGGGTTTTAATGAAAAACTGTTTTTT. The chain combines TRBV5-4 with TRBJ1-4, with 10 bases matching TRBD1. Germline loops: CDR1 SGHNT, CDR2 YYREEE (reference sequence). The CDR3 sequence is 15 residues long. Unmatched junction bases numbered 7, after V lost 7 bases and J lost 4 bases.

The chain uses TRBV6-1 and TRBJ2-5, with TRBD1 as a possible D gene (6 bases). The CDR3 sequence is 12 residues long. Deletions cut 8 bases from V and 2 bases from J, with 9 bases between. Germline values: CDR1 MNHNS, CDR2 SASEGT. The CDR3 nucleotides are TGTGCCAGCGAGGGGGATCAAGAGACCCAGTACTTC. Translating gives CASEGDQETQYF.

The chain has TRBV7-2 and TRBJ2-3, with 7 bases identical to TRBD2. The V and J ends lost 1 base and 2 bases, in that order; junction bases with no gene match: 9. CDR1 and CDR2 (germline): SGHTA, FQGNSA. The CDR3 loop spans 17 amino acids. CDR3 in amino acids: CASSLGTSGVYTDTQYF. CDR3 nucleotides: TGTGCCAGCAGCTTAGGTACCAGCGGGGTGTACACAGATACGCAGTATTTT. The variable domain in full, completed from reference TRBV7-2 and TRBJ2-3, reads GAGVSQSPSNKVTEKGKDVELRCDPISGHTALYWYRQSLGQGLEFLIYFQGNSAPDKSGLPSDRFSAERTGGSVSTLTIQRTQQEDSAVYLCASSLGTSGVYTDTQYFGPGTRLTVL.

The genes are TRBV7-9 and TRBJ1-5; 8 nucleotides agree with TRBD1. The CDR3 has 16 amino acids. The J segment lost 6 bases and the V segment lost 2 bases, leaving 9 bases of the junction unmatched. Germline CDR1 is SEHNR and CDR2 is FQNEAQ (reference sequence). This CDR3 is CASSLTGSGGLQPQHF. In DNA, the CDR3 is TGTGCCAGCAGCTTAACAGGTTCAGGGGGCCTTCAGCCCCAGCATTTT.

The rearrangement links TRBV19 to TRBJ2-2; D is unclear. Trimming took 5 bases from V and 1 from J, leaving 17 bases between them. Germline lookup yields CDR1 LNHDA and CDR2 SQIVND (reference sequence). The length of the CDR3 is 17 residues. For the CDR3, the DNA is TGTGCCAGTAGTGTAGGCGTTGGGGTAGGGAACACCGGGGAGCTGTTTTTT. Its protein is CASSVGVGVGNTGELFF.

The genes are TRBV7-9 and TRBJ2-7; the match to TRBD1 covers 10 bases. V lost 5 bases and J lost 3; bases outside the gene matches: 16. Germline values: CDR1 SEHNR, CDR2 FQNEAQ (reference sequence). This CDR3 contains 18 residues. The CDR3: CASSHRDRGRTPNYEQYF. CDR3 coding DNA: TGTGCCAGCAGCCACCGGGACAGGGGTCGAACACCCAACTACGAGCAGTACTTC.

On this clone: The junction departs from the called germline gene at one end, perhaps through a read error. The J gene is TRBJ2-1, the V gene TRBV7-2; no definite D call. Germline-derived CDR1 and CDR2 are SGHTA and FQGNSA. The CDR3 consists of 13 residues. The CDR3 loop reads CASSGIWNNEQFF. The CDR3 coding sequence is TGTGCCAGCAGCGGGATTTGGAACAACGAGCAGTTCTTC.

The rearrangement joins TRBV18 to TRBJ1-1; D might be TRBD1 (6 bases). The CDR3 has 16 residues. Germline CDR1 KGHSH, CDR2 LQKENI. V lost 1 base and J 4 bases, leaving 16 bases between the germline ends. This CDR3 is CASSPRSPGAGTEAFF. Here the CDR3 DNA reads TGTGCCAGCTCACCACGGAGTCCGGGGGCCGGCACTGAAGCTTTCTTT.